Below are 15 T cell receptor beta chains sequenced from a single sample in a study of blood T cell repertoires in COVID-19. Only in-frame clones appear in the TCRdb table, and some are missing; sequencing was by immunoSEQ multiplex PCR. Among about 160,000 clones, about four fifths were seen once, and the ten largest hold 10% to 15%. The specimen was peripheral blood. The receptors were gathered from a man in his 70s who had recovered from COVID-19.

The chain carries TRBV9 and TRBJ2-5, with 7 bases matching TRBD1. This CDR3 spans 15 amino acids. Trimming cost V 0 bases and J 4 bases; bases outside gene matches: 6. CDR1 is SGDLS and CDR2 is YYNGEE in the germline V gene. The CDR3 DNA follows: TGTGCCAGCAGCGTAGGACAGGGTGGTAGAGAGACCCAGTACTTC. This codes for CASSVGQGGRETQYF.

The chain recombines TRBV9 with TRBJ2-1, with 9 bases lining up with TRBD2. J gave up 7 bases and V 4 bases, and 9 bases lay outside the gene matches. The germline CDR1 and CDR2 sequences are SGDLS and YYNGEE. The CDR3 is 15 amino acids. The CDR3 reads CASSPDSGRMNEQFF. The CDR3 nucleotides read TGTGCCAGCAGCCCCGATAGCGGGAGAATGAATGAGCAGTTCTTC. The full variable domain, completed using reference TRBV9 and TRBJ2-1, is DSGVTQTPKHLITATGQRVTLRCSPRSGDLSVYWYQQSLDQGLQFLIQYYNGEERAKGNILERFSAQQFPDLHSELNLSSLELGDSALYFCASSPDSGRMNEQFFGPGTRLTVL.

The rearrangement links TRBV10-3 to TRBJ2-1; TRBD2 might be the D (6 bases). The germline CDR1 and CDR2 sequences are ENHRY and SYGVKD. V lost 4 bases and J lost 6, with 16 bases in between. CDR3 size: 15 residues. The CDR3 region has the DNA TGTGCCATCAGTGGGCTCGGGGTAGCGGCCAATGAGCAGTTCTTC. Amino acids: CAISGLGVAANEQFF.

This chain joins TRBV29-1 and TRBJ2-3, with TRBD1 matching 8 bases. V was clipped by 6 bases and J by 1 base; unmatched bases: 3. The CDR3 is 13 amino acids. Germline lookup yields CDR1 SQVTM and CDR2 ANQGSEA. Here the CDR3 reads CSVPGQGTDTQYF. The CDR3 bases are TGCAGCGTGCCGGGACAGGGCACAGATACGCAGTATTTT.

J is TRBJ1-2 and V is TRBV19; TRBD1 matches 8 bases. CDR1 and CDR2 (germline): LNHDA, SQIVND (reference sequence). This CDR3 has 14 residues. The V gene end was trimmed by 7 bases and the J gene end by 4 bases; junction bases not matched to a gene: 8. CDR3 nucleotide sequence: TGTGCCAGTAATGTCAACAGGGGGGTCTATGGCTACACCTTC. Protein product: CASNVNRGVYGYTF.

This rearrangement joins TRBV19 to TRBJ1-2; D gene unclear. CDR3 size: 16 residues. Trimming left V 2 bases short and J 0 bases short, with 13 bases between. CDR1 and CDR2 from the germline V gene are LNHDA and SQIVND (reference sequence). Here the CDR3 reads CASSIFTATTNYGYTF. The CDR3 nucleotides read TGTGCCAGTAGTATATTCACAGCTACCACTAACTATGGCTACACCTTC.

The CDR3 is CASSEVGGGYNEQFF. The DNA for the CDR3 is TGTGCCAGCAGTGAAGTGGGAGGCGGGTACAATGAGCAGTTCTTC. This chain uses TRBV25-1 with TRBJ2-1, with a tentative D call TRBD2 (6 bases). This CDR3 has 15 residues. Trimming shortened V by 2 bases and J by 4 bases, and 12 bases separated the two germline ends. Germline-derived CDR1 and CDR2 are MGHDK and SYGVNS.

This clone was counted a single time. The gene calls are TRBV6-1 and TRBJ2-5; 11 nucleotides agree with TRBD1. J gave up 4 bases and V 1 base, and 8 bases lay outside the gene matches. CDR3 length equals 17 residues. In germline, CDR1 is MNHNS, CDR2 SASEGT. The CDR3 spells CASSEDVGQGVTETQYF. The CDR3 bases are TGTGCCAGCAGTGAAGATGTGGGACAGGGGGTGACAGAGACCCAGTACTTC.

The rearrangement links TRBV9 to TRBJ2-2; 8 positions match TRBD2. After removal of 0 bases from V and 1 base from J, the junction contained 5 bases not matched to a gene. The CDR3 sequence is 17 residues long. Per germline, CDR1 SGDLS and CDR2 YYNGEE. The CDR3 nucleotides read TGTGCCAGCAGCGTAGGAGCCAGCGGGAGGAACACCGGGGAGCTGTTTTTT. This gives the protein CASSVGASGRNTGELFF.

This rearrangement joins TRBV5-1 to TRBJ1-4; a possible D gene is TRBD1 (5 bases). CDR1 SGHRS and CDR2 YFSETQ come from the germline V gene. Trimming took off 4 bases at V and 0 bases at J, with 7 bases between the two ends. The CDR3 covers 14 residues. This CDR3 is CASSPGATNEKLFF. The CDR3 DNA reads TGCGCCAGCAGCCCGGGGGCAACTAATGAAAAACTGTTTTTT. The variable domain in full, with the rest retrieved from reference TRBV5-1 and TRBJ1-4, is KAGVTQTPRYLIKTRGQQVTLSCSPISGHRSVSWYQQTPGQGLQFLFEYFSETQRNKGNFPGRFSGRQFSNSRSEMNVSTLELGDSALYLCASSPGATNEKLFFGSGTQLSVL.

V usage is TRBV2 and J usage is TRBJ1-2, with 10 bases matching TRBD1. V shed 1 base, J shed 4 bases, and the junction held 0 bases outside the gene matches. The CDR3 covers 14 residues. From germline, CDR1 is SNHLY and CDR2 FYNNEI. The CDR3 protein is CASSEGTGGYGYTF. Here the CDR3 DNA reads TGTGCCAGCAGTGAAGGGACAGGGGGCTATGGCTACACCTTC.

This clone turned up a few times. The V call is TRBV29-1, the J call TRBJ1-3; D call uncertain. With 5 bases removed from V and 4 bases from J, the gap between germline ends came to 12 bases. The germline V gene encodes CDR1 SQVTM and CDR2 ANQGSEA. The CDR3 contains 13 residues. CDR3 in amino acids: CSVLPGDGNTIYF. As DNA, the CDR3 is TGCAGCGTTCTGCCAGGTGACGGAAACACCATATATTTT.

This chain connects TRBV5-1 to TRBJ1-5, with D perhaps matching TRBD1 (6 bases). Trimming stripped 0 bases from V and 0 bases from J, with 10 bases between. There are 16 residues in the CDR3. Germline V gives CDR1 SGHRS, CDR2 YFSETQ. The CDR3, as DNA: TGCGCCAGCAGCTTGGTTCCAGGGGTTAGCAATCAGCCCCAGCATTTT. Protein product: CASSLVPGVSNQPQHF.

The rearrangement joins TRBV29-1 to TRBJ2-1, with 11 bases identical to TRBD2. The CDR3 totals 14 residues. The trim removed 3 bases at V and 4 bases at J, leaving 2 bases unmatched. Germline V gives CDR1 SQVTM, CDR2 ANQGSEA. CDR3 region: CSVDLAGGYNEQFF. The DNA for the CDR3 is TGCAGCGTTGATCTAGCGGGAGGTTACAATGAGCAGTTCTTC.

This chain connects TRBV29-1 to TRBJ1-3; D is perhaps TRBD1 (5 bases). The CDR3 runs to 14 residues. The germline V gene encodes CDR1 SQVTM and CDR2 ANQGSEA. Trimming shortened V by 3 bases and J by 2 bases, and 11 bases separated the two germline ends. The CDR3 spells CSVEELGAGNTIYF. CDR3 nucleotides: TGCAGCGTTGAGGAGTTAGGGGCTGGAAACACCATATATTTT.